This TCR beta chain was found in a study of glioma-infiltrating T cells after dendritic cell vaccination. For the study at large: Dendritic cell vaccination trial patients had either newly diagnosed or recurrent glioblastoma. Study findings and constraints: No direct clonality-survival link was found; a diverse polyclonal response may matter.

Produced via immunoSEQ multiplex PCR; TCRdb's table is partial and in-frame only. The table records 75,000 to 95,000 clones, approximately 75% of them present only once. The germline V gene encodes CDR1 SGHNT and CDR2 YYREEE (reference sequence). The V gene end was trimmed by 2 bases and the J gene end by 5 bases; junction bases not matched to a gene: 10. This CDR3 comprises 17 residues. Points on this clone: Its target is unknown.

The sample's time point: after dendritic cell vaccination, including at tumor progression/relapse. All glioblastoma patients lacked an isocitrate dehydrogenase mutation. The sequence was collected from a human donor with glioblastoma. The chain recombines TRBV5-4 with TRBJ2-5, with 12 positions matching TRBD2. Here the sequenced sample was blood, taken after dendritic cell vaccination. The CDR3 bases are TGTGCCAGCAGCTTTATCGCTAGCGGGAGGGCCAGGGAGACCCAGTACTTC. Translated: CASSFIASGRARETQYF.